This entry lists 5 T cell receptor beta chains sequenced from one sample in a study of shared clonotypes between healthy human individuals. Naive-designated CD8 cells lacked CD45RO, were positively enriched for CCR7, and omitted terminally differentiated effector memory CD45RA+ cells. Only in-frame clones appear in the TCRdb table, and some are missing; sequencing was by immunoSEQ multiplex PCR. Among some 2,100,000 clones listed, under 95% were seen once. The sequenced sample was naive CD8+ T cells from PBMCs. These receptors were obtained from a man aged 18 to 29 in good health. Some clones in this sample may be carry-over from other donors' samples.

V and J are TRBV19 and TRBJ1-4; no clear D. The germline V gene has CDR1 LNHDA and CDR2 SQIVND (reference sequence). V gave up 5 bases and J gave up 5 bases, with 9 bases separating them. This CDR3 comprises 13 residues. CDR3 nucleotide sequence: TGTGCCAGTAGTTTCAGGAAAAATGAAAAACTGTTTTTT. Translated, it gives CASSFRKNEKLFF.

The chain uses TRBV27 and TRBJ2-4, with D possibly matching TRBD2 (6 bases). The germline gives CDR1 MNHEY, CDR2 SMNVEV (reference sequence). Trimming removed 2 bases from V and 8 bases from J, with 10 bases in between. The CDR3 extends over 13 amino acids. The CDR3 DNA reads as TGTGCCAGCAGTTTAATGGCGGGACACATTCAGTACTTC. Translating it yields CASSLMAGHIQYF.

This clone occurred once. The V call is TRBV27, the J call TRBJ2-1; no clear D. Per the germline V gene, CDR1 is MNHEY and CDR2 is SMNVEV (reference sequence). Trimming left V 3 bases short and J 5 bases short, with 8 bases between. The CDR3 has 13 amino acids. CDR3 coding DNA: TGTGCCAGCAGTTTCGACGCCAACAATGAGCAGTTCTTC. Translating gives CASSFDANNEQFF.

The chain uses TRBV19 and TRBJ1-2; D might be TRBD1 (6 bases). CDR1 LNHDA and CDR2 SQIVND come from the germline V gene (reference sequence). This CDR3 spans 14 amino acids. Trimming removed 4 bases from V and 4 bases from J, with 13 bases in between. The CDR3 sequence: CASSRFGGAYGYTF. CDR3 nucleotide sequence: TGTGCCAGTAGTAGGTTCGGGGGGGCCTATGGCTACACCTTC.

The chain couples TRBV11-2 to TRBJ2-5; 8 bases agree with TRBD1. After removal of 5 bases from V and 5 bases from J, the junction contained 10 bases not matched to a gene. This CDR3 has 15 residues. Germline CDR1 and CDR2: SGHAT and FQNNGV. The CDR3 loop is CASSPRTGSGETQYF. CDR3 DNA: TGTGCCAGCAGCCCGCGGACAGGGTCGGGGGAGACCCAGTACTTC.